This T cell receptor beta chain was profiled in a study of shared clonotypes between healthy human individuals. Per germline, CDR1 SGHRS and CDR2 YFSETQ. This CDR3 comprises 14 residues. V was pared by 0 bases and J by 4 bases, with 11 bases between. The table came from immunoSEQ multiplex PCR; TCRdb's copy has only in-frame clones and leaves some out. Counted here are about 490,000 clones, 81% occurring once; the ten biggest clones make up roughly 13%. This chain links TRBV5-1 with TRBJ2-7; no firm D call. Sequencing input: PBMCs. The receptor comes from a woman aged 40-49 years in good health. Some clones in this sample may be carry-over from other donors' samples. CDR3 in DNA: TGCGCCAGCAGCTTGGTCTCGGACGGATACGAGCAGTACTTC. As protein: CASSLVSDGYEQYF.